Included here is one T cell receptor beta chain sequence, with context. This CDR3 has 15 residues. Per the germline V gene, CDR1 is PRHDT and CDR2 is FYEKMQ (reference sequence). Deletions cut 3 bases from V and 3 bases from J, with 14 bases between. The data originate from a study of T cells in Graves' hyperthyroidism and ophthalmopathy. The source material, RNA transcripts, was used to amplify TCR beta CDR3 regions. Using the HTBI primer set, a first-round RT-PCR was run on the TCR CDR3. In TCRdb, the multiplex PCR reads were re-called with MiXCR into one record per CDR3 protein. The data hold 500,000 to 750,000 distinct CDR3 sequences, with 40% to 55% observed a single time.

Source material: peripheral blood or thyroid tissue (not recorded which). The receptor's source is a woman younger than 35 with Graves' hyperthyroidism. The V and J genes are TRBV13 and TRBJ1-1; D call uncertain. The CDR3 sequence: CASSLTVSKDTEAFF. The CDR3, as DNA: TGTGCCAGCAGCTTGACCGTCTCGAAGGACACTGAAGCTTTCTTT.